The clone carrying this T cell receptor beta chain occurred once. V lost 1 base, J lost 3 bases, and 19 bases lay in between. The V gene's germline CDR1 is SGHTA and CDR2 FQGTGA. CDR3 length equals 18 residues. The sample belongs to a study of memory CD8 T cells in hepatitis C reinfection. Study context: HCV reinfection: RNA-positive following two negative tests at least 60 days apart.

Time point denoted: late/post reinfection, 12 to 24 weeks after detection. TCR sequencing was done directly ex vivo on sorted cells, without expansion in vitro. The method was immunoSEQ multiplex PCR; TCRdb's version includes in-frame clones alone and lacks a portion of them. This sample yields approximately 49,000 clones, of which roughly 89% are seen a single time; under 0.9% belongs to the top ten. The source of this sequence is a man younger than 35 with hepatitis C virus infection. This chain joins TRBV7-3 and TRBJ2-1; a weak D match, TRBD2 (6 bases). Sample: naive CD8+ T cells sorted from blood. This chain's CDR3 is CASSLNPRLGGVYNEQFF. CDR3 nucleotides: TGTGCCAGCAGCTTAAACCCCCGCTTGGGGGGAGTCTACAATGAGCAGTTCTTC.